This TCR beta chain was identified during a study of T-cell reconstitution after alpha-beta-depleted transplantation in children. Library preparation (for TCRbeta) was performed with unique molecular identifiers. One entry per CDR3 protein results from TCRdb running MiXCR on the PCR reads. The data hold nearly 350,000 distinct CDR3 sequences, with roughly 16% observed a single time. CDR1 is MDHEN, CDR2 SYDVKM, per germline. The CDR3 covers 14 residues. V trimming: 5 bases; J trimming: 8 bases; junction bases outside the gene matches: 6. The rearrangement joins TRBV28 to TRBJ1-4; 9 bases line up with TRBD1. This material consisted of PBMCs, mostly from graft donor cells, taken 360 days after TCRalphabeta/CD19-depleted stem cell transplant. The clonotype originates from a male patient aged 2-15 years who had a stem cell transplant for acute lymphoblastic leukemia, so the T cells may come from the graft donor. The CDR3 DNA reads as TGTGCCAGCAGTCCCACAGGGGGCCAGGAAAAACTGTTTTTT. Its translation is CASSPTGGQEKLFF.